Listed here is a single T cell receptor (beta chain). Its antigen has not been determined. Base qualities are missing; no much larger clone stands one base away. The sample belongs to a study of cytomegalovirus exposure and HLA in healthy donors (dated by TCRdb to the late 2010s). General notes on the study: An earlier analysis of several hundred of the donors reported 250 to 300 Gb of sequence data and about 120 million unique TCR beta sequences obtained from about 170 million T cells. Around 300 gigabases of sequencing data and some 85 million unique TCR sequences were included in an early release covering roughly 700 HLA-typed donors. Of the 300 to 450 genotyped donors, approximately 80% fell in the genetic ancestry cluster associated with self-reported Caucasian donors. The study aimed to test whether signatures of past pathogen exposure could be identified by cataloging public T cell receptors. The study profiled the T cell repertoires of hundreds of subjects by immunosequencing and related them to cytomegalovirus serostatus. Along with the approximately 700-subject first cohort, a separate validation cohort of over 90 different subjects was used. The study combined high-throughput TCR immunosequencing, statistical association of individual TCRs with disease status, and machine learning to predict cytomegalovirus infection status. In a later analysis, previously published TCR beta repertoires from 500 to 750 donors were re-analyzed and high-resolution HLA genotyping was added so that TCR occurrence patterns could be studied. The later analysis used no new phenotypic data to find candidate immune exposures, relying instead on TCR beta sequences and their occurrence across donors. In an earlier analysis of around 540 of the donors, high-throughput TCR beta sequencing was used to judge whether each TCR beta V gene segment behaved as functional or pseudogenic. Donor age, sex, ethnicity and CMV serostatus were collected together with the repertoire data. In a later genetic analysis, genome-wide SNP genotypes for about three fifths of the 666 donors were used, and that subset was treated as a discovery cohort. All discovery cohort repertoires had been generated using a single sequencing platform. HLA typing included class I and class II loci at four-digit resolution. The number of typed donors differed by locus: about 629-630 for A, B, C, DRB1 and DQB1; 522 for DQA1; approximately 610 for DPA1; and about 470 for DPB1. Because of strong linkage in the cohort, four or five DR-DQ haplotypes were treated as single units for association and clustering. On average, about 240,000 unique TCR beta nucleotide sequences were sequenced per donor among more than 350 genotyped donors of the cohort, with roughly 20% of those sequences being non-productive. Broader findings and caveats from the paper: In a later analysis, HLA-associated TCR beta chains were found to be more clonally expanded and to have lower generation probabilities than equally common non-associated chains. A group of highly shared sequence variants was considered likely to be a technical artifact of the sequencing pipeline. A later analysis found that TCR association rates varied across HLA loci, with DRB1 alleles showing the most associated TCRs and HLA-C alleles the fewest. Compared with the approximately 670-donor mean, donors in an Asian-associated ancestry cluster had fewer N-insertions in productive TCRs, according to a later genetic analysis. In a later analysis, several top co-occurrence clusters were reported to appear linked to parvovirus B19, influenza, CMV and Epstein-Barr virus. A further reported finding was that TCR beta sequences accurately predicted the HLA-A and HLA-B alleles for most subjects in the first cohort. Presence/absence analyses assumed roughly uniform sequencing depth across donors, an assumption that may not hold. An earlier analysis of approximately 540 of the donors showed that most TCR beta V segments appeared in productive rearrangements either about 87% or about 30% of the time, which broadly matched IMGT annotations. According to the authors, the approach could potentially be generalized to other disease states and immunological phenotypes. Most CMV-associated TCR beta chains appeared to be HLA-restricted in a later analysis, and the HLA associations seemed to be driven largely by CMV exposure. HLA typing was unavailable for some donors at each locus, so association tests used only the typed subset. Most TCR sequences were seen in very few donors, while some public TCRs were found in many individuals. Because counts were too low, about 18 rarely observed V segments, including chromosome 9 orphons, were excluded from the earlier analysis of several hundred of the donors. In vitro tests confirmed that a few of the cytomegalovirus-associated TCR beta chains recognize cytomegalovirus antigens. The classifier was reported to diagnose cytomegalovirus status with high specificity and sensitivity in both the original and validation cohorts. Correlated functional status among segregating V segments might reflect linkage disequilibrium, but an unknown experimental factor could not be ruled out. For the cohort, immune exposure information was limited to CMV serostatus. When HLA alleles, especially DR and DQ, strongly co-occurred, TCR associations were difficult to assign to individual alleles. In the study, 150 to 200 TCR beta chains were listed as associated with cytomegalovirus. Only TCR beta chains were sequenced in this cohort, and the absence of alpha or paired-chain data limited detectable features. At a false discovery rate of 0.05, a later analysis linked 16,951 TCR beta sequences to specific HLA alleles. In a later genetic analysis, a missense DCLRE1C variant was associated with V-gene and J-gene trimming of TCR beta chains, and the association was replicated in an independent cohort.

In total, 666 healthy bone marrow donors made up the cohort. All cohort members were sampled while nominally healthy, although unrecorded immune exposures were likely present. The donor tested CMV seronegative and was one of the 352 seronegative cohort members. A peripheral blood sample was collected from each donor, and TCR beta sequencing was performed on peripheral blood mononuclear cells. The Qiagen DNeasy Blood Extraction Kit was used to extract genomic DNA from the blood cell samples. Library prep was done by the immunoSEQ multiplex PCR assay. For the multiplex PCR, a mixture combining 60 forward primers for TCR Vbeta segments and 13 reverse primers for TCR Jbeta segments was used. Amplification of the CDR3 region of rearranged TCR beta genes was performed with a multiplex PCR assay on genomic DNA. The amplified TCR beta libraries were sequenced on the Illumina HiSeq System as 87-base-pair reads. The published analysis was carried out like this. A later analysis counted about 80 million unique TCR beta chains across the 550 to 750 repertoires, and roughly 9.9 million of these chains were shared by at least two donors. Raw reads were error-corrected and collapsed into unique sequences by a nearest-neighbor algorithm in which closely related sequences were merged to remove PCR and sequencing errors. Alignment of CDR3 sequences to IMGT reference sequences was used to assign V, D and J gene segments. For a sequence to be retained, at least a six-nucleotide match to both a V gene segment and a J gene segment was required. Rearrangements were called productive when the CDR3 lacked stop codons and stayed in frame with V and J; all others were non-productive. Following IMGT convention, CDR3 was defined as the stretch from the second conserved V-encoded cysteine up to the conserved J-encoded phenylalanine. Sequences without an unambiguous match to a single V gene segment were excluded from the earlier analysis of almost 600 of the donors. An earlier analysis of fewer than 750 of the donors called V segments functional above 56.7% productive rearrangements and segregating when the between-donor standard deviation exceeded 5%. A statistical classification framework was built to diagnose cytomegalovirus status from the catalog of TCR beta chain sequences. V and J gene assignment, in a later analysis, came from comparing TCR nucleotide sequences with IMGT/GENE-DB human TR gene sequences. Using the TCRdist pipeline, a later analysis assigned CDR3 sequences along with most-parsimonious VDJ recombination scenarios. In a later analysis, each TCR beta chain was defined by its CDR3 amino acid sequence together with its V-gene family, and reads lacking a unique V-gene family were excluded. A later analysis removed roughly 590 highly shared, low-generation-probability nucleotide sequences to deal with suspected cross-contamination and a sequencing artifact. A later analysis calculated a clonal expansion index for each public chain from normalized within-repertoire ranks of inferred template counts. A later analysis computed generation probabilities with a VDJ recombination model fitted to out-of-frame rearrangements, and checked the results against IGoR. Hypergeometric tests were used in a later analysis to score TCR-TCR, TCR-HLA and TCR-CMV co-occurrence, with a repertoire-size bias correction applied to the TCR pairs. To estimate false discovery rates, a later analysis permuted the HLA or CMV assignments 20 times. In a later analysis, co-occurring TCRs were grouped using DBSCAN, and TCRdist sequence similarity was added for clustering within HLA-allele-positive subsets. For co-occurrence clustering, repertoires with fewer than 30,000 or more than 120,000 public chains were excluded, along with roughly 5 repertoires with anomalous nucleotide sharing. Sourced from immuneACCESS, this table was stored by TCRdb with only in-frame sequences that have V and J called. A share of the clones is absent; for the studies checked, an unresolved V gene accounts for under half, and the remainder has no known explanation. V and J calls and clone size follow that table, whereas D and trimming were derived from the DNA. The sample has some 110,000 clones on record, 73% of them singletons. Approximately 0.9% of the sample is taken by the ten largest.

The clonotype was recovered from a woman in her twenties or thirties in good health and CMV-seronegative. The sequenced sample consisted of PBMCs.

The DNA sequence is given as TGTGCCAGCAGCCCCGGGGGGATTAGCAATCAGCCCCAGCATTTT. Its translation is CASSPGGISNQPQHF. In this chain, TRBV9 is recombined with TRBJ1-5, with TRBD1 tentatively as D gene (5 bases match). Reading the germline V gene gives CDR1 SGDLS and CDR2 YYNGEE. Measured from the cysteine to the phenylalanine, the CDR3 is 15 residues long. Of all the DNA, just the CDR3 is kept, 45 bases in frame from base 1. V was cut back by 4 bases and J by 0 bases, leaving a gap of 11 bases between them.